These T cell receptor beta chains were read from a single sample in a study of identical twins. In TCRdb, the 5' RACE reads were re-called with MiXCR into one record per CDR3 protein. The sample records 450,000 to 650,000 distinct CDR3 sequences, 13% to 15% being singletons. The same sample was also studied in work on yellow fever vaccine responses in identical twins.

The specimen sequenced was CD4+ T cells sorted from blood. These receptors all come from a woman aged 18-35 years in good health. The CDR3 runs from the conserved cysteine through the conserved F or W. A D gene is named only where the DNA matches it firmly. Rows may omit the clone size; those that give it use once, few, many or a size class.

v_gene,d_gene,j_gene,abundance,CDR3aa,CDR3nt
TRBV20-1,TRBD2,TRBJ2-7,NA,CSARGGSARRLAGAYEQYF,TGCAGTGCTAGAGGGGGTTCGGCCAGGAGACTAGCGGGGGCCTACGAGCAGTACTTC
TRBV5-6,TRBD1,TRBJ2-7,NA,CASSTGQTTRSQYF,TGTGCCAGCAGCACGGGACAGACTACGAGGTCGCAGTACTTC
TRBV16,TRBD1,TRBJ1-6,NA,CASSQMGQTNNSPLHF,TGTGCCAGCAGCCAAATGGGACAGACAAATAATTCACCCCTCCACTTT
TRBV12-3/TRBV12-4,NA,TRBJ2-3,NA,CASSLRGVRTDTQYF,TGTGCCAGCAGTTTAAGAGGGGTGAGAACAGATACGCAGTATTTT
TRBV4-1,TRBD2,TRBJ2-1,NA,CASSQEGLEASGTYNEQFF,TGCGCCAGCAGCCAAGAGGGGTTAGAGGCTAGCGGAACCTACAATGAGCAGTTCTTC
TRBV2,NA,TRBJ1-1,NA,CASRLRQGATTEAFF,TGTGCCAGCAGGCTTCGCCAGGGCGCGACTACTGAAGCTTTCTTT
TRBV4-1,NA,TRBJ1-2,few,CASSQEAEWQLGGYTF,TGCGCCAGCAGCCAAGAGGCAGAGTGGCAGCTAGGCGGCTACACCTTC
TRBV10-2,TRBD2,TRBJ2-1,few,CASSGRGGAYNEQFF,TGCGCCAGCAGTGGTCGGGGGGGGGCCTACAATGAGCAGTTCTTC
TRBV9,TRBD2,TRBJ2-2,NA,CASSVASGTSRLNTGELFF,TGTGCCAGCAGCGTAGCCTCCGGGACTAGCCGATTGAACACCGGGGAGCTGTTTTTT
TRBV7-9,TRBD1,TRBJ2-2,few,CASRVSTGDFSGELFF,TGTGCCAGCAGGGTTTCGACAGGGGATTTTTCCGGGGAGCTGTTTTTT
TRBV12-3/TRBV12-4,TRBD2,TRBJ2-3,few,CASSLARRLSGRFITDTQYF,TGTGCCAGCAGTTTAGCCCGCCGTCTTAGCGGGAGGTTTATCACAGATACGCAGTATTTT
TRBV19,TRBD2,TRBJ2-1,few,CASTGTSRNEQFF,TGTGCCAGTACCGGGACTAGCAGGAATGAGCAGTTCTTC
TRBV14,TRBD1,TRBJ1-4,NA,CASSPDRGKLFF,TGTGCCAGCAGCCCGGACAGGGGGAAACTGTTTTTT
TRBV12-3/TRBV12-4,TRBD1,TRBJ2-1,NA,CASRPGQGWYNEQLF,TGTGCCAGCAGACCCGGACAGGGTTGGTACAATGAGCAGCTCTTC
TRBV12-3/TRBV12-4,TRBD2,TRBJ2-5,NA,CASHTGLAGGETQYF,TGTGCCAGCCACACAGGACTAGCGGGGGGAGAGACCCAGTACTTC
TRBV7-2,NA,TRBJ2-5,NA,CASSLLAQWRETQYF,TGTGCCAGCAGCTTACTAGCCCAATGGAGAGAGACCCAGTACTTC
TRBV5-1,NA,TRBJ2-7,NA,CASSSQISYEQYF,TGCGCCAGCAGCTCACAAATCTCCTACGAGCAGTACTTC
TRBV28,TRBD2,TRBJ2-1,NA,CASSQGGGAVYNEQFF,TGTGCCAGCAGTCAGGGCGGGGGGGCCGTCTACAATGAGCAGTTCTTC
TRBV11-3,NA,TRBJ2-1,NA,CASSPAWGSYNEQFF,TGTGCCAGCAGCCCGGCGTGGGGGAGTTACAATGAGCAGTTCTTC
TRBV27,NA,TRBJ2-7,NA,CASSWGGQGGEQYF,TGTGCCAGCAGTTGGGGGGGGCAGGGCGGCGAGCAGTACTTC
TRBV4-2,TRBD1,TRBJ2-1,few,CASSQFVKTGGVNEQFF,TGTGCCAGCAGCCAATTCGTCAAAACAGGGGGCGTAAATGAGCAGTTCTTC
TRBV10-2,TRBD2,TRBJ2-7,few,CASSSSGAYEQYF,TGCGCCAGCAGCTCTAGCGGAGCCTACGAGCAGTACTTC
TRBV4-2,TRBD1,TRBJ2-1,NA,CASSQPLGQGNFHNEQFF,TGTGCCAGCAGCCAACCCCTCGGACAGGGAAATTTTCACAATGAGCAGTTCTTC
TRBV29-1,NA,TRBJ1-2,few,CSGYSSNYGYTF,TGCAGCGGTTATTCCTCGAACTATGGCTACACCTTC
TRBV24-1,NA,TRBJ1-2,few,CATSDGQDYGYTF,TGTGCCACCAGTGACGGACAAGACTATGGCTACACCTTC
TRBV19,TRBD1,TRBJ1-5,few,CASNRGSQPQHF,TGTGCCAGCAACAGGGGTAGTCAGCCCCAGCATTTT
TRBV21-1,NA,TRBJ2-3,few,CASSKWISGSSWEGTDTQYF,TGTGCCAGCAGCAAATGGATTAGCGGGAGCTCCTGGGAGGGCACAGATACGCAGTATTTT
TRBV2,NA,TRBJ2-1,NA,CASKTGTYNEQFF,TGTGCCAGCAAAACCGGGACCTACAATGAGCAGTTCTTC
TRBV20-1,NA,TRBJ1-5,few,CSASGGGSNQPQHF,TGCAGTGCTAGTGGGGGAGGGAGCAATCAGCCCCAGCATTTT
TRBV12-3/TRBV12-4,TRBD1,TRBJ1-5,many,CASRETGNQPQHF,TGTGCCAGCAGGGAGACAGGGAATCAGCCCCAGCATTTT
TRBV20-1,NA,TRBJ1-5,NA,CSAVLAGQPQHF,TGCAGTGCTGTTTTAGCGGGGCAGCCCCAGCATTTT
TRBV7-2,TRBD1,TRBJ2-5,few,CASSSPGPGQLFETQYF,TGTGCCAGCAGCTCTCCTGGCCCGGGACAGTTGTTTGAGACCCAGTACTTC
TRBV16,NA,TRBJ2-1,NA,CASSIPRVGEFF,TGTGCCAGCAGCATACCCAGGGTTGGAGAGTTCTTC
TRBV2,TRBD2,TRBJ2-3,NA,CASSDSEVRGRPRKGDTQYF,TGTGCCAGCAGTGATTCCGAAGTCCGCGGGAGGCCCCGTAAGGGAGATACGCAGTATTTT
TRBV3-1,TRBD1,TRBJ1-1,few,CASSPTGGAGRNTEAFF,TGTGCCAGCAGCCCCACAGGGGGCGCAGGGAGGAACACTGAAGCTTTCTTT
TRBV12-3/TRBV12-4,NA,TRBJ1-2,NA,CASANTRTYGYTF,TGTGCCAGTGCTAACACAAGGACCTATGGCTACACCTTC
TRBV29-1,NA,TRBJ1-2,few,CSVRSNDYGYTF,TGCAGCGTGAGGTCCAACGACTATGGCTACACCTTC
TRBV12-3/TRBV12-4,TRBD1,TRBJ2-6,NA,CASRPQGAAGANVLTF,TGTGCCAGCAGACCCCAGGGGGCTGCTGGGGCCAACGTCCTGACTTTC
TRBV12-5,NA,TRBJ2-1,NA,CASGPPADNEQFF,TGTGCTAGTGGTCCCCCCGCGGACAATGAGCAGTTCTTC
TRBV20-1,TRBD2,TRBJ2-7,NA,CSARVASGSRGEQYF,TGCAGTGCTAGAGTCGCTAGCGGGAGCCGGGGCGAGCAGTACTTC
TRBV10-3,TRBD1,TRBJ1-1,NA,CAISPHDRVAFF,TGTGCCATCAGTCCTCATGACAGGGTAGCTTTCTTT